This TCR beta chain was sequenced in a study of shared clonotypes between healthy human individuals. Findings of the study overall: Though the depth was large, rarefaction showed that sorted-subset sequencing was incomplete. Generation probabilities of non-shared clonotypes were lower (relative to those shared by all four donors). Specimens sampled were limited to blood, with tissue repertoires likely differing.

Donors were healthy HIV-negative adults without recent acute infections or vaccinations. The protocol was immunoSEQ multiplex PCR, while the TCRdb copy is restricted to in-frame clones and leaves out a portion. The sample lists around 700,000 clones; less than 80% were seen once. After removal of 0 bases from V and 7 bases from J, the junction contained 2 bases not matched to a gene. This CDR3 comprises 15 residues. CDR1 is MNHEY and CDR2 is SVGAGI in the germline V gene. Comment on this clone: The antigen is not known.

The source of this sequence is a woman aged 25 to 39 in good health. The chain couples TRBV6-5 to TRBJ2-1; the match to TRBD2 covers 11 bases. Sequencing was carried out using memory CD4+ T cells sorted from blood. Documented subset: CD45RA-negative fraction. DNA of the CDR3: TGTGCCAGCAGTTACTCACCTAGCGGGAGGAATGAGCAGTTCTTC. Its translation: CASSYSPSGRNEQFF.